This TCR beta chain emerged from a study of cytomegalovirus exposure and HLA in healthy donors. Findings and limits, study-wide: Prior analysis indicated that the majority of TCR beta V segments exhibited productivity approximately 87% or approximately 30% of the time.

In regard to this clone: Its antigen is currently unknown.

V was trimmed by 7 bases and J by 3 bases, leaving 15 bases between them. Per the germline V gene, CDR1 is SNHLY and CDR2 is FYNNEI. This CDR3 comprises 14 residues. The PCR made use of 60 Vbeta and 13 Jbeta primers. Sequencing was performed with immunoSEQ multiplex PCR; in TCRdb, only in-frame clones are kept and a portion is missing. The data contain about 220,000 clones, about 80% of them seen just once; the ten biggest clones take up about 2%. The chain links TRBV2 to TRBJ2-5, with D perhaps matching TRBD2 (5 bases). This receptor was obtained from a male donor in good health and CMV-seronegative. Source material: PBMCs. This CDR3 is CASNIPGIEETQYF. CDR3 sequence (DNA): TGTGCCAGCAACATCCCGGGGATTGAAGAGACCCAGTACTTC.